These 7 T cell receptor beta chains were all obtained from the same sample, sequenced in a study of T-cell reconstitution after alpha-beta-depleted transplantation in children. A library of TCRbeta sequences, prepared with unique molecular identifiers, was generated. TCRdb redid the calling of the PCR reads with MiXCR, one entry per CDR3 protein. Of about a million distinct CDR3 sequences detected, about 26% appear once; the ten largest clones hold roughly 31%. Sequencing was performed on PBMCs, mostly from graft donor cells, taken 360 days after TCRalphabeta/CD19-depleted stem cell transplant. These TCRs come from a boy in the first two years of life who had a stem cell transplant for SCID, so the T cells may come from the graft donor.

This clonotype was found a few times. V is TRBV20-1 and J is TRBJ2-1; D possibly corresponds to TRBD1 (6 bases). This CDR3 comprises 12 residues. V lost 7 bases and J 10 bases, leaving 17 bases between the germline ends. The V gene's germline CDR1 is DFQATT and CDR2 SNEGSKA (reference sequence). The CDR3 spells CSVKVQGREQFF. CDR3 DNA sequence: TGCAGTGTAAAAGTACAGGGCCGGGAGCAGTTCTTC.

This chain's CDR3 is CASIIDPRQGPNTGELFF. CDR3 in DNA: TGTGCCAGCATCATCGATCCCCGACAGGGACCGAACACCGGGGAGCTGTTTTTT. This sequence joins TRBV11-1 and TRBJ2-2, with TRBD1 matching 7 bases. V lost 7 bases, J lost 0 bases, and 14 bases stayed unmatched. Per germline, CDR1 SGHAT and CDR2 FQDESV (reference sequence). The CDR3 is 18 residues long. The complete variable domain, with remaining parts taken from reference TRBV11-1 and TRBJ2-2, reads EAEVAQSPRYKITEKSQAVAFWCDPISGHATLYWYRQILGQGPELLVQFQDESVVDDSQLPKDRFSAERLKGVDSTLKIQPAELGDSAMYLCASIIDPRQGPNTGELFFGEGSRLTVL.

The chain couples TRBV12-3 or TRBV12-4 to TRBJ1-5; D unclear. This CDR3 contains 14 residues. Between the trimmed V and J ends, which lost 0 bases and 9 bases, there was a span of 12 bases. CDR3 region: CASSLAAGAGPQHF. DNA for the CDR3: TGTGCCAGCAGTTTAGCCGCCGGAGCGGGGCCCCAGCATTTT.

The chain couples TRBV6-5 to TRBJ1-1; 8 bases fit TRBD1. Germline trimming cut 2 bases from V and 10 bases from J; bases unmatched to any gene: 9. The CDR3 loop spans 14 amino acids. Per the germline V gene, CDR1 is MNHEY and CDR2 is SVGAGI. The CDR3 nucleotides are TGTGCCAGCAGTTACCACAGACAGGGGTCCGGAGCTTTCTTT. Amino acid sequence: CASSYHRQGSGAFF.

This clonotype was observed at least ten times. The gene calls are TRBV4-3 and TRBJ2-2; 8 bases line up with TRBD2. The junction had 11 bases not matched to a gene; V was cut back by 4 bases and J by 4 bases. The CDR3 length is 17 residues. Germline-derived CDR1 and CDR2 are LGHNA and YSLEER. This CDR3 is CASSPSGTRKSTGELFF. In DNA form, the CDR3 reads TGCGCCAGCAGCCCGTCCGGGACTAGAAAATCCACCGGGGAGCTGTTTTTT.

This clonotype has a handful of counts. This chain connects TRBV12-3 or TRBV12-4 to TRBJ2-7, with D perhaps matching TRBD1 (5 bases). V was trimmed by 6 bases and J by 5 bases, leaving 11 bases between them. The CDR3 runs to 12 residues. The CDR3 loop reads CASSRDSNEQYF. The DNA for the CDR3 is TGTGCCAGCAGCCGCGACAGCAACGAGCAGTACTTC.

The V and J genes are TRBV4-2 and TRBJ2-3; TRBD1 matches at 10 bases. The V gene's germline CDR1 is LGHNA and CDR2 YNFKEQ. With V trimmed by 1 base and J by 6 bases, 7 bases remained unmatched. The CDR3 runs 16 residues. CDR3 DNA sequence: TGTGCCAGCAGCCAAGGAGCCTCGGACAGGGGGGATACGCAGTATTTT. As protein: CASSQGASDRGDTQYF.